This T cell receptor beta chain emerged from a study of blood T cells in healthy people across ages. Germline V gene lookup returns CDR1 DFQATT and CDR2 SNEGSKA (reference sequence). The CDR3 loop spans 12 amino acids. The study's findings and limits: Per-million-T-cell TCR beta diversity fell roughly linearly with age.

This clonotype came up many times. Antigen unknown. The second PCR ran roughly 7 to 12 cycles with a sample-barcoded 5' primer and J-beta primers. TCRdb passed the 5' RACE reads through MiXCR, listing each CDR3 protein once. The sample has about 670,000 distinct CDR3 sequences; about 50% are singletons. This sequence joins TRBV20-1 and TRBJ1-1, with D possibly matching TRBD1 (5 bases). The clonotype was recovered from a woman of 80 years or more in good health. The material sequenced was blood. CDR3 residues: CRAPRGDTEAFF. The CDR3 coding sequence is TGCAGGGCACCTCGGGGCGACACTGAAGCTTTCTTT.